Shown below are 14 T cell receptor beta chains from a single sample sequenced in a study of CD8 T cells in ankylosing spondylitis. TCRdb called the 5' RACE reads again in MiXCR, with one record for every CDR3 protein. The sample comprises around 31,000 distinct CDR3 sequences, around 30% of which are singletons, and about 48% rests with the top ten. The specimen sequenced was synovial fluid, either unsorted or a sorted T cell fraction (not recorded which). The source of these receptors is a male donor with ankylosing spondylitis.

This clonotype appeared a few times. The chain employs TRBV27 and TRBJ2-7; D gene ambiguous. The V gene's germline CDR1 is MNHEY and CDR2 SMNVEV (reference sequence). Trimming shortened V by 8 bases and J by 3 bases, and 8 bases separated the two germline ends. The CDR3 totals 11 residues. The chain's CDR3 is CASRESYEQYV. CDR3 bases: TGTGCCAGCCGCGAAAGCTACGAGCAGTACGTC.

Here the CDR3 reads CASSKVRSDSYNEQFF. Written as DNA, the CDR3 is TGTGCCAGCAGCAAAGTTCGCTCCGACTCCTACAATGAGCAGTTCTTC. The V and J genes are TRBV21-1 and TRBJ2-1. TRBV21-1 is a documented pseudogene. The CDR3 contains 16 residues.

This clonotype was observed a few times. In DNA form, the CDR3 reads TGTGCCAGCAGCTTAGGGACTAGCGGGATTAGTGGTGAGACCCAGTACTTC. Protein sequence: CASSLGTSGISGETQYF. The genes are TRBV11-2 and TRBJ2-5, with TRBD2 matching 12 bases. The junction had 8 bases not matched to a gene; V was cut back by 1 base and J by 5 bases. CDR1 is SGHAT and CDR2 is FQNNGV in the germline V gene. This CDR3 spans 17 amino acids.

The chain carries TRBV25-1 and TRBJ1-6; D may be TRBD1 (5 bases). V was clipped by 4 bases and J by 5 bases, with 9 bases between them. Germline lookup yields CDR1 MGHDK and CDR2 SYGVNS. The CDR3 spans 14 residues. CDR3 in amino acids: CASSAPGNNSPLHF. CDR3 DNA sequence: TGTGCCAGCAGTGCGCCAGGGAATAATTCACCCCTCCACTTT.

This clonotype was counted between two and nine times. The V call is TRBV5-1, the J call TRBJ2-1; 11 nucleotides align to TRBD2. V lost 5 bases, J lost 9 bases, and 7 bases stayed unmatched. In germline, CDR1 is SGHRS, CDR2 YFSETQ. CDR3 length: 14 residues. CDR3 nucleotide sequence: TGCGCCAGCAGACTGACTAGCGGGAAGGTTGAGCAGTTCTTC. Protein sequence: CASRLTSGKVEQFF.

There are many counts of this clonotype. The CDR3 coding sequence is TGTGCCAGCAGTACACACAGGGGAACCGGGGAGCTGTTTTTT. As protein: CASSTHRGTGELFF. The V gene is TRBV27, the J gene TRBJ2-2; 7 bases are a match to TRBD1. This CDR3 contains 14 residues. With 5 bases clipped from V and 5 bases from J, the junction kept 5 bases outside the gene matches. Germline loops: CDR1 MNHEY, CDR2 SMNVEV (reference sequence).

This clonotype was seen a few times. This chain joins TRBV6-1 and TRBJ2-3; D remains ambiguous. Germline CDR1 MNHNS, CDR2 SASEGT. V lost 5 bases, J lost 6 bases, and 12 bases lay in between. The CDR3 is 13 residues long. Here the CDR3 reads CASSRGISDTQYF. The CDR3 DNA reads TGTGCCAGCAGTCGTGGGATCTCGGATACGCAGTATTTT.

This clonotype has just a few counts. The genes are TRBV7-9 and TRBJ2-1, with D unresolved. Trimming took off 5 bases at V and 9 bases at J, with 17 bases between the two ends. Germline lookup yields CDR1 SEHNR and CDR2 FQNEAQ (reference sequence). The CDR3 has 14 residues. CDR3 residues: CASSPKRSEPEQFF. CDR3 coding DNA: TGTGCCAGCAGCCCCAAGAGGTCAGAACCTGAGCAGTTCTTC. Full variable domain (rest looked up from reference TRBV7-9 and TRBJ2-1): DTGVSQNPRHKITKRGQNVTFRCDPISEHNRLYWYRQTLGQGPEFLTYFQNEAQLEKSRLLSDRFSAERPKGSFSTLEIQRTEQGDSAMYLCASSPKRSEPEQFFGPGTRLTVL.

This clonotype was counted only a few times. The rearrangement links TRBV5-6 to TRBJ1-2, with 7 nucleotides matching TRBD1. J gave up 6 bases and V 4 bases, and 12 bases lay outside the gene matches. In germline, CDR1 is SGHDT, CDR2 YYEEEE. This CDR3 region has 15 residues. CDR3 protein: CASSVGTVPRDGYTF. CDR3 sequence (DNA): TGTGCCAGCAGCGTCGGGACAGTCCCAAGGGATGGCTACACCTTC.

This clonotype was seen only once. The chain couples TRBV29-1 to TRBJ1-4; D may be TRBD1 (5 bases). Germline loops: CDR1 SQVTM, CDR2 ANQGSEA. The germline V and J ends were trimmed by 4 bases and 7 bases, with 16 bases remaining between them. The CDR3 has 14 residues. CDR3 residues: CSVGGGVAGEKLFF. CDR3 DNA sequence: TGCAGCGTTGGGGGGGGGGTGGCAGGTGAAAAACTGTTTTTT.

This clonotype was observed a few times. The chain combines TRBV15 with TRBJ2-3; no clear D gene. The CDR3 spans 15 residues. Germline V CDR1 and CDR2: LNHNV, YYDKDF (reference sequence). V lost 0 bases, J lost 6 bases, and 13 bases lay in between. The CDR3 is CATSRDTGLPDTQYF. CDR3 in DNA: TGTGCCACCAGCAGAGATACGGGCCTCCCGGATACGCAGTATTTT.

This clonotype showed up just a few times. This chain uses TRBV7-9 with TRBJ2-7; D possibly matches TRBD1 or TRBD2 (6 bases each). V lost 5 bases, J lost 5 bases, and 19 bases lay in between. The CDR3 extends over 15 amino acids. From germline, CDR1 is SEHNR and CDR2 FQNEAQ (reference sequence). CDR3 region: CASSKARGPIDEQYV. In DNA, the CDR3 is TGTGCCAGCAGCAAGGCCCGGGGGCCTATAGACGAGCAGTACGTC.

CDR3 in DNA: TGTGCCAGCAGCTCTAGGACAGGGATGAACACTGAAGCTTTCTTT. As protein: CASSSRTGMNTEAFF. This chain uses TRBV6-2 or TRBV6-3 with TRBJ1-1; 8 nucleotides match TRBD1. This CDR3 comprises 15 residues. CDR1 and CDR2 (germline): MNHEY, SVGEGT. The V segment lost 6 bases and the J segment 0 bases; nucleotides outside the gene matches: 6.

The chain's CDR3 is CASSDRGLNTEAFF. CDR3 in DNA: TGTGCCAGCAGCGACCGGGGCTTGAACACTGAAGCTTTCTTT. The rearrangement links TRBV9 to TRBJ1-1, with D possibly being TRBD1 (5 bases). CDR3 size: 14 residues. Germline-derived CDR1 and CDR2 are SGDLS and YYNGEE. The germline V and J ends were trimmed by 3 bases and 0 bases, with 9 bases remaining between them.